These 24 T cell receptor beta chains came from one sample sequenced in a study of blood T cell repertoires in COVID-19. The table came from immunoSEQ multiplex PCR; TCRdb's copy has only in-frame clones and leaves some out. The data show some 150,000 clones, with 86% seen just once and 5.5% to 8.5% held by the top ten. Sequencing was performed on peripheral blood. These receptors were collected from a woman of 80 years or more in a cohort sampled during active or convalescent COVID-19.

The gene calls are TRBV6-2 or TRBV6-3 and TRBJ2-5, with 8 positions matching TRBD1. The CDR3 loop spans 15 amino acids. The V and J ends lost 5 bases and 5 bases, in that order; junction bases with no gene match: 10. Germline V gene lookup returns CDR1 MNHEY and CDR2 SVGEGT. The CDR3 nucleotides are TGTGCCAGCAGTCATCGGACAGGGAATAAGGAGACCCAGTACTTC. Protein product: CASSHRTGNKETQYF.

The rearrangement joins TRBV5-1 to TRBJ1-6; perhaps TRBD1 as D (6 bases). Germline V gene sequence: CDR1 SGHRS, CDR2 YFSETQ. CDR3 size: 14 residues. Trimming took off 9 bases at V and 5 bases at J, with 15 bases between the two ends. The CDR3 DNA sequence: TGCGCCACCCGAGCGGGGGCTGATAATTCACCCCTCCACTTT. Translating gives CATRAGADNSPLHF. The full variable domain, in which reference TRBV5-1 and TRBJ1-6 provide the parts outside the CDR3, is KAGVTQTPRYLIKTRGQQVTLSCSPISGHRSVSWYQQTPGQGLQFLFEYFSETQRNKGNFPGRFSGRQFSNSRSEMNVSTLELGDSALYLCATRAGADNSPLHFGNGTRLTVT.

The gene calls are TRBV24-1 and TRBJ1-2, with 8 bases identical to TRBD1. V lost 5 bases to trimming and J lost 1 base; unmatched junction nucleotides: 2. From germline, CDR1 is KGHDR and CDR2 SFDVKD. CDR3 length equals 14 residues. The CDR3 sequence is CATSATGGNYGYTF. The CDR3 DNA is TGTGCCACCAGTGCAACAGGGGGTAACTATGGCTACACCTTC.

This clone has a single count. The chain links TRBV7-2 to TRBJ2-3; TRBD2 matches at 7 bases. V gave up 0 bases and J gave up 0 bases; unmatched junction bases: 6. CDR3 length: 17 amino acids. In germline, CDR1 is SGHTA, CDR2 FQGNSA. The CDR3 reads CASSLATGGGSTDTQYF. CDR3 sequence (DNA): TGTGCCAGCAGCTTAGCCACTGGGGGGGGGAGCACAGATACGCAGTATTTT.

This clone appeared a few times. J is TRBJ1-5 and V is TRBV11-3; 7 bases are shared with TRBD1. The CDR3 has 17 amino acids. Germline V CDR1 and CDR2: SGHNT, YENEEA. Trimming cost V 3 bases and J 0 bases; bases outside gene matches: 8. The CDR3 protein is CASSFGQETNSNQPQHF. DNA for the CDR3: TGTGCCAGCAGCTTCGGACAGGAGACTAATAGCAATCAGCCCCAGCATTTT.

As DNA, the CDR3 is TGTGCCAGCAGCTTGGGACAGGGGGGAACCTACGAGCAGTACTTC. Amino acid sequence: CASSLGQGGTYEQYF. This chain joins TRBV7-9 and TRBJ2-7, with 11 positions matching TRBD1. Germline values: CDR1 SEHNR, CDR2 FQNEAQ (reference sequence). The ends lost 3 bases at V and 2 bases at J; junction bases unmatched: 3. This CDR3 is 15 amino acids long.

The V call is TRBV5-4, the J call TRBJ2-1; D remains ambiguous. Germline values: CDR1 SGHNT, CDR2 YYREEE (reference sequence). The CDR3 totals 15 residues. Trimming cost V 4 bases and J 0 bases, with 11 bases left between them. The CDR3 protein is CASSSSGYSYNEQFF. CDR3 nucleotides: TGTGCCAGCAGCAGCTCAGGATACTCCTACAATGAGCAGTTCTTC.

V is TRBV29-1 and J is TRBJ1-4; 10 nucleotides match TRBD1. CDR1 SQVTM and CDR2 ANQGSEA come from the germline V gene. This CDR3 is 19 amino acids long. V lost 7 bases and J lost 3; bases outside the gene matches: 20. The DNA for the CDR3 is TGCAGCGCCGGTGGGGCCCGGACAGGGGGAACCTCAGCTAATGAAAAACTGTTTTTT. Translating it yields CSAGGARTGGTSANEKLFF.

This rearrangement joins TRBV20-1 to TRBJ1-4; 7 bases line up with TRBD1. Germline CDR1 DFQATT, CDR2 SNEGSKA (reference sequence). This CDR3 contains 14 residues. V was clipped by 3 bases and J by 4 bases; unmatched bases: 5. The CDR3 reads CSASGGQLNEKLFF. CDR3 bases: TGCAGTGCTAGTGGGGGACAGCTTAATGAAAAACTGTTTTTT.

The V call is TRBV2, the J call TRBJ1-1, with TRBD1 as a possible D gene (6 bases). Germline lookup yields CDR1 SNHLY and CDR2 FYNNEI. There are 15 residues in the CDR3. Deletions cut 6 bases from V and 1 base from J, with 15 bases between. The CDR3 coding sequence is TGTGCCAGCAGGAGGCAGGGGTCAGCGAACACTGAAGCTTTCTTT. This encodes CASRRQGSANTEAFF.

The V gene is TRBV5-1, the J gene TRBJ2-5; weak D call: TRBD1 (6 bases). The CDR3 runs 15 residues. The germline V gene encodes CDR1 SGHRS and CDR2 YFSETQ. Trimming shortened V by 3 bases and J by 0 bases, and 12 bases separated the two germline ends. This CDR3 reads CASSWGPGNQETQYF. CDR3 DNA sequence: TGCGCCAGCAGCTGGGGGCCGGGAAACCAAGAGACCCAGTACTTC.

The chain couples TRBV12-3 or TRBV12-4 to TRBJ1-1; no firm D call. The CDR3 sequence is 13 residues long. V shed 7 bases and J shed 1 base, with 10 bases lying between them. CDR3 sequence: CASTEGRNTEAFF. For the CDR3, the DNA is TGTGCCAGCACCGAGGGAAGGAACACTGAAGCTTTCTTT.

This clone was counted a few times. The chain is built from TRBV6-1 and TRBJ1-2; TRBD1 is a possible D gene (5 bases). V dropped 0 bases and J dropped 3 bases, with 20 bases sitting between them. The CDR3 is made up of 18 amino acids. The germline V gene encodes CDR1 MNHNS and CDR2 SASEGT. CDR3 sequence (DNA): TGTGCCAGCAGTGAAGCGGGGGGTTTTGGCTCCGTGGACTATGGCTACACCTTC. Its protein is CASSEAGGFGSVDYGYTF.

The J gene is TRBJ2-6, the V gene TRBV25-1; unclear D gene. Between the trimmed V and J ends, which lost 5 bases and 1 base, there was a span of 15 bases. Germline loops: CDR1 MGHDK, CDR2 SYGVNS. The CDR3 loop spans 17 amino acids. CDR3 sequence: CASSQRLSLSGANVLTF. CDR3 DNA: TGTGCCAGCAGTCAGAGACTCTCTCTTTCTGGGGCCAACGTCCTGACTTTC.

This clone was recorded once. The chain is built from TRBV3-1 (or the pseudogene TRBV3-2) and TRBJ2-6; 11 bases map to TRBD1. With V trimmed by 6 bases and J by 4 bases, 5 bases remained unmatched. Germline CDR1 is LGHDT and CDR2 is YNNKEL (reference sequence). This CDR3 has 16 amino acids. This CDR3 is CASSGQGALGANVLTF. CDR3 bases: TGTGCCAGCAGTGGACAGGGGGCCTTGGGGGCCAACGTCCTGACTTTC.

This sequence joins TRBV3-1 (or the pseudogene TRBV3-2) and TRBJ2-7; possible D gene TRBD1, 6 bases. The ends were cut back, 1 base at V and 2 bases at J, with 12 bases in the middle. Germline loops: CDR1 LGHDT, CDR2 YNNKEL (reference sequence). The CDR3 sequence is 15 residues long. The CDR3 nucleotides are TGTGCCAGCAGCCAAGGTTCGTCAGGGGCCTACGAGCAGTACGTC. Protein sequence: CASSQGSSGAYEQYV.

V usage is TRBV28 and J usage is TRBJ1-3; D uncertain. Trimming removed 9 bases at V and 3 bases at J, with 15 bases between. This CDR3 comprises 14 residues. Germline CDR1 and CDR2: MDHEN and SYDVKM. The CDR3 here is CASHSGDVGNTIYF. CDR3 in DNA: TGTGCCAGTCATTCGGGAGACGTTGGAAACACCATATATTTT.

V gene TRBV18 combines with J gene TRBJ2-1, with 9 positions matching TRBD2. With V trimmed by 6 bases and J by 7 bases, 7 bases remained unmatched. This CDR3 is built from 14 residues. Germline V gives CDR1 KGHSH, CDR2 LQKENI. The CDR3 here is CASSLGLAENEQFF. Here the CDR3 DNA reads TGTGCCAGCTCTCTGGGACTAGCAGAGAATGAGCAGTTCTTC.

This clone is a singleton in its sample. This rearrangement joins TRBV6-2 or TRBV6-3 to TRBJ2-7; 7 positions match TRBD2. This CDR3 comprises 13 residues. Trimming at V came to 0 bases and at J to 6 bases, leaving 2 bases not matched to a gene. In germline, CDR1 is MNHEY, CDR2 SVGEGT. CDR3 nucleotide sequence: TGTGCCAGCAGTTACTCTGCGGGGGTCGAGCAGTACTTC. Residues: CASSYSAGVEQYF.

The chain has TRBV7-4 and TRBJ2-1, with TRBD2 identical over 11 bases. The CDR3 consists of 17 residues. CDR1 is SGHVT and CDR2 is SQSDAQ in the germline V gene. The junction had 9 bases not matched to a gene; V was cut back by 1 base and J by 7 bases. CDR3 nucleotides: TGTGCCAGCAGCTTAGTAAGGGCTAGCGGGGGGTGGAATGAGCAGTTCTTC. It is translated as CASSLVRASGGWNEQFF.

The CDR3 DNA follows: TGCGCCAGCAGCCAGGAACTAGCGGGGGGGCGAGGCAATGAGCAGTTCTTC. The encoded protein is CASSQELAGGRGNEQFF. The chain uses TRBV4-3 and TRBJ2-1; 13 positions agree with TRBD2. V lost 3 bases to trimming and J lost 6 bases; unmatched junction nucleotides: 8. The CDR3 contains 17 residues. Per the germline V gene, CDR1 is LGHNA and CDR2 is YSLEER.

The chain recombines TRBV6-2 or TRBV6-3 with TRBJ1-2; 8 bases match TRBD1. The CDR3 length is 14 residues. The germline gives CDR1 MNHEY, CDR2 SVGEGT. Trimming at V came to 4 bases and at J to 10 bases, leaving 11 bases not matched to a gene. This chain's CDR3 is CASSSGQALGFYTF. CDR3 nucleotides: TGTGCCAGCAGTTCGGGACAGGCCCTAGGTTTCTACACCTTC.

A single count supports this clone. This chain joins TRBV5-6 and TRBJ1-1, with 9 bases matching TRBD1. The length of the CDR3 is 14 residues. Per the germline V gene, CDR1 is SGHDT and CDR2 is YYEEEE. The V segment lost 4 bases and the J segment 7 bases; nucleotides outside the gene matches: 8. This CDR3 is CASSPTTGGFEAFF. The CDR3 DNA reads TGTGCCAGCAGCCCCACCACAGGGGGCTTTGAAGCTTTCTTT.

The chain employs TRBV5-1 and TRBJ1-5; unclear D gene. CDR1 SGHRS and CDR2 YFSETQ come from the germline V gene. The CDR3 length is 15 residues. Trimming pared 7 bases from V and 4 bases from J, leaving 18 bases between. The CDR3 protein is CASEIRSFGNQPQHF. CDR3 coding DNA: TGCGCCAGCGAAATCAGGTCCTTCGGAAATCAGCCCCAGCATTTT.